This T cell receptor beta chain emerged from a study of response to subunit inactivated influenza vaccine. TCRdb re-derived calls from the RT-PCR reads in MiXCR, one entry per CDR3 protein. Seen here are about 520,000 distinct CDR3 sequences, about 25% observed once, and the top ten hold 1.9%. Study conclusions and caveats: Only a handful of new T cells, the authors suggested, are recruited with each seasonal influenza vaccination.

Germline CDR1 is MNHEY and CDR2 is SVGAGI. Trimming shortened V by 4 bases and J by 10 bases, and 16 bases separated the two germline ends. This CDR3 spans 13 amino acids. Note on this clonotype: Its antigen is undetermined.

The sample in question was CD4+ T cells sorted from PBMCs, obtained 4 to 6 days after vaccination. The receptor was isolated from a man aged 50 to 59 who received an inactivated influenza vaccine. This rearrangement joins TRBV6-5 to TRBJ1-1, with D unresolved. CDR3 residues: CASSSSDLGRAFF. CDR3 bases: TGTGCCAGCAGTTCCTCCGACTTGGGCCGAGCTTTCTTT.